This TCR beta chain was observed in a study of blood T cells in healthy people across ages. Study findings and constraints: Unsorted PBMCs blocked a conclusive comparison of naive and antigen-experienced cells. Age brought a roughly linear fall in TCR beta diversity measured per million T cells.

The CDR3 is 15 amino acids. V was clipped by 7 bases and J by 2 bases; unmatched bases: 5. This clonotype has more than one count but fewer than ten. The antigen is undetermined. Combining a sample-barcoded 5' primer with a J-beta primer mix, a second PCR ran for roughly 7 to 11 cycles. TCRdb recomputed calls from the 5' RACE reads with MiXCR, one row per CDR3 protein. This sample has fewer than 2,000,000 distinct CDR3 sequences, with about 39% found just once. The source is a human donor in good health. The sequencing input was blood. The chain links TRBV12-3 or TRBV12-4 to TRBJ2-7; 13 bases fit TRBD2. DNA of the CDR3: TGTGCCAGCACCAGGACTAGCGGGGGACCCTACGAGCAGTACTTC. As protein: CASTRTSGGPYEQYF.